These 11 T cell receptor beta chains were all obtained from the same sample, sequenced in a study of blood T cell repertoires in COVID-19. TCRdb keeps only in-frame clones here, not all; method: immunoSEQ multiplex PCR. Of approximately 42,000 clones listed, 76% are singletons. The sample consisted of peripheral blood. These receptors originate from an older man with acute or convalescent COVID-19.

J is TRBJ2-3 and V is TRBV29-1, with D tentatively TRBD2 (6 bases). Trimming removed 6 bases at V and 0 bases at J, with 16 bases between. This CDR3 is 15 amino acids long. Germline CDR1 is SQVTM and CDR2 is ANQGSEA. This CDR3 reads CSVSRGGTSTDTQYF. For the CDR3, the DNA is TGCAGCGTGTCCCGGGGCGGGACTAGCACAGATACGCAGTATTTT.

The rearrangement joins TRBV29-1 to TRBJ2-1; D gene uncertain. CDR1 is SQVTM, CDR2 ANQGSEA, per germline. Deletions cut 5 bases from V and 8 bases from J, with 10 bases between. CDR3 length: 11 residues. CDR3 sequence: CSVPRGDEQFF. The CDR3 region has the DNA TGCAGCGTTCCCCGCGGCGATGAGCAGTTCTTC.

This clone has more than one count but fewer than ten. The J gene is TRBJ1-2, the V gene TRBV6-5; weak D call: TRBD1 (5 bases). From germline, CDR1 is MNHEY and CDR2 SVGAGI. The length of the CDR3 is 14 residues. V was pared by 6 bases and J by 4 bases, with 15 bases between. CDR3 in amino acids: CASSFSQVPYGYTF. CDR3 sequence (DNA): TGTGCCAGCAGCTTTTCACAGGTCCCCTATGGCTACACCTTC.

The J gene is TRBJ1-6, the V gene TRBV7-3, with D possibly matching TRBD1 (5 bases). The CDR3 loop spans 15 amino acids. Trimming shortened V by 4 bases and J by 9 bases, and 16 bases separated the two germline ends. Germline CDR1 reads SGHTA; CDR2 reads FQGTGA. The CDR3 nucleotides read TGTGCCAGCAGCTCGGTGGCGGGACCCTCTTCACCCCTCCACTTT. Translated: CASSSVAGPSSPLHF.

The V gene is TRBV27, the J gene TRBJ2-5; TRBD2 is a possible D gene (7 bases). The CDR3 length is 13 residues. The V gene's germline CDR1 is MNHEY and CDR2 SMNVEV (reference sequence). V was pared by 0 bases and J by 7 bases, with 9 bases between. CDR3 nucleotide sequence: TGTGCCAGCAGTTTATCAGGGGGGGGGACCCAGTACTTC. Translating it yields CASSLSGGGTQYF.

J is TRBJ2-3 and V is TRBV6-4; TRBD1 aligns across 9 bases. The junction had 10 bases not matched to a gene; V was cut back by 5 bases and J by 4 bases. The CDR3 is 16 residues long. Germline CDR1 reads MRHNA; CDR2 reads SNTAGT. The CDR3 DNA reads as TGTGCCAGCAGTTGGGACGAGGGGACAGGGCCAGATACGCAGTATTTT. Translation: CASSWDEGTGPDTQYF.

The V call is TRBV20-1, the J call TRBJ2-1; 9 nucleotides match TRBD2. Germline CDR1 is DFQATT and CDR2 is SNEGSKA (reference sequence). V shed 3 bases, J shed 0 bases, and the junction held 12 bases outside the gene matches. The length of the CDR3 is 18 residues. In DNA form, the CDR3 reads TGCAGTGCTAGTAACCCAGCGGGGGGAAGGGGCTCCTACAATGAGCAGTTCTTC. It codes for CSASNPAGGRGSYNEQFF.

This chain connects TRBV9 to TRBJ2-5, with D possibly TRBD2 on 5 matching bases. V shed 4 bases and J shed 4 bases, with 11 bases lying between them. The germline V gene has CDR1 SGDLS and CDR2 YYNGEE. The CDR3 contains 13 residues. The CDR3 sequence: CASSTREGETQYF. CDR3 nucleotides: TGTGCCAGCAGCACTAGAGAGGGAGAGACCCAGTACTTC. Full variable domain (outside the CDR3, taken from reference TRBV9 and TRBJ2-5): DSGVTQTPKHLITATGQRVTLRCSPRSGDLSVYWYQQSLDQGLQFLIQYYNGEERAKGNILERFSAQQFPDLHSELNLSSLELGDSALYFCASSTREGETQYFGPGTRLLVL.

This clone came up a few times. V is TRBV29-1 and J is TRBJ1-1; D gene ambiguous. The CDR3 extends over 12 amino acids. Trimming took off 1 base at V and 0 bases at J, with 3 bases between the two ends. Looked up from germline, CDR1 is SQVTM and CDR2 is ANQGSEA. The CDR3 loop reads CSVEAVNTEAFF. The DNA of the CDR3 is TGCAGCGTTGAAGCCGTGAACACTGAAGCTTTCTTT.

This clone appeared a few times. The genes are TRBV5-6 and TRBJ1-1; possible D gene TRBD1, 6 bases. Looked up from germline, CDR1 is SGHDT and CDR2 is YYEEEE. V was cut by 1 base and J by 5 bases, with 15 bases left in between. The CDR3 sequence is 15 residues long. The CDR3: CASSLLGRGATEAFF. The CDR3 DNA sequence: TGTGCCAGCAGCTTGCTGGGGAGGGGGGCAACTGAAGCTTTCTTT. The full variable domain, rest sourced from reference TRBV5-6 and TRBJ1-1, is DAGVTQSPTHLIKTRGQQVTLRCSPKSGHDTVSWYQQALGQGPQFIFQYYEEEERQRGNFPDRFSGHQFPNYSSELNVNALLLGDSALYLCASSLLGRGATEAFFGQGTRLTVV.

The CDR3 reads CASSLGTGAIGEKLFF. Here the CDR3 DNA reads TGTGCCAGCAGCTTAGGGACAGGGGCAATTGGCGAAAAACTGTTTTTT. V usage is TRBV11-2 and J usage is TRBJ1-4; 9 nucleotides line up with TRBD1. Germline loops: CDR1 SGHAT, CDR2 FQNNGV. Trimming cost V 1 base and J 8 bases; bases outside gene matches: 8. The CDR3 is 16 residues long.